The 27 T cell receptor beta chains given below trace back to one sample, sequenced in a study of T cells after yellow fever vaccination. TCRdb analysed the 5' RACE reads with MiXCR anew, one entry per CDR3 protein. The sample includes roughly 120,000 distinct CDR3 sequences, approximately 7.1% of them seen just once. The material was CD4+ T cells sorted from PBMCs, obtained roughly 45 days after the first yellow fever vaccination. The receptors come from a man younger than 30 who received the YFV17D yellow fever vaccine.

In its sample, this clonotype was seen many times. This chain connects TRBV27 to TRBJ2-3; a weak D match, TRBD2 (6 bases). Trimming pared 6 bases from V and 5 bases from J, leaving 18 bases between. Germline V gives CDR1 MNHEY, CDR2 SMNVEV (reference sequence). CDR3 length: 15 residues. The CDR3 region is CASSTLGAAGDTQYF. The CDR3 coding sequence is TGTGCCAGCAGCACCCTTGGGGCAGCGGGAGATACGCAGTATTTT.

This clonotype was found many times. This chain joins TRBV9 and TRBJ1-1; 7 bases line up with TRBD1. The CDR3 loop spans 13 amino acids. J gave up 7 bases and V 4 bases, and 7 bases lay outside the gene matches. Germline assignment: CDR1 SGDLS and CDR2 YYNGEE. CDR3 sequence reads: CASSPRGRGEAFF. CDR3 coding DNA: TGTGCCAGCAGCCCTAGGGGGCGAGGTGAAGCTTTCTTT.

This clonotype occurred many times. V and J are TRBV5-1 and TRBJ2-4, with 11 positions matching TRBD2. Trimming took 3 bases from V and 0 from J; bases not matched to a gene: 5. CDR3 length: 17 residues. Germline V gives CDR1 SGHRS, CDR2 YFSETQ. CDR3 bases: TGCGCCAGCAGCTCGACGACTAGCGGGGCAGCCAAAAACATTCAGTACTTC. It is translated as CASSSTTSGAAKNIQYF.

A few counts support this clonotype. The chain uses TRBV5-4 and TRBJ2-3; no clear D gene. The CDR3 loop spans 14 amino acids. Trimming took off 2 bases at V and 4 bases at J, with 11 bases between the two ends. CDR1 is SGHNT, CDR2 YYREEE, per germline (reference sequence). The CDR3 DNA reads as TGTGCCAGCAGCTTCCTCCAGCGCTCAGATACGCAGTATTTT. It codes for CASSFLQRSDTQYF. The whole variable domain, remainder taken from reference TRBV5-4 and TRBJ2-3, is ETGVTQSPTHLIKTRGQQVTLRCSSQSGHNTVSWYQQALGQGPQFIFQYYREEENGRGNFPPRFSGLQFPNYSSELNVNALELDDSALYLCASSFLQRSDTQYFGPGTRLTVL.

This clonotype was picked up many times. This chain uses TRBV14 with TRBJ2-5; D is possibly TRBD1 (5 bases). Germline loops: CDR1 SGHDN, CDR2 FVKESK. The CDR3 contains 14 residues. V shed 3 bases and J shed 5 bases, with 13 bases lying between them. In DNA, the CDR3 is TGTGCCAGCAGCCAGATAGGGGTGGTGGAGACCCAGTACTTC. Protein sequence: CASSQIGVVETQYF.

This clonotype has ten or more counts. The chain combines TRBV12-3 or TRBV12-4 with TRBJ1-5, with 11 nucleotides matching TRBD1. The trim removed 2 bases at V and 6 bases at J, leaving 6 bases unmatched. The CDR3 spans 16 residues. As DNA, the CDR3 is TGTGCCAGCAGTTTACCGGACAGGGGGCTTGGTCAGCCCCAGCATTTT. It specifies CASSLPDRGLGQPQHF.

Comments on this clonotype: Just one base apart from a much larger clone, this may be a read error. The chain has TRBV10-3 and TRBJ1-6; D is possibly TRBD1 (6 bases). Germline V gene data show CDR1 as ENHRY and CDR2 as SYGVKD. The CDR3 loop spans 12 amino acids. This CDR3 is CAIRDSSSPLRF. CDR3 sequence (DNA): TGTGCCATCAGGGACAGTTCTTCACCCCTCCGCTTT.

As regards this clonotype: This may come from a read error, since a much larger clone is one base off. The chain couples TRBV4-3 to TRBJ1-2; tentative D call: TRBD1 (5 bases). The germline CDR1 and CDR2 sequences are LGHNA and YSLEER. V lost 0 bases and J 4 bases, leaving 21 bases between the germline ends. CDR3 length: 18 residues. The CDR3 bases are TGCGCCAGCAGCCAAGAGGGAGCAGCGGTGGGGGAAAGCTATGGCTACACCTTC. It yields the protein CASSQEGAAVGESYGYTF.

This clonotype was picked up many times. The V gene is TRBV12-3 or TRBV12-4, the J gene TRBJ1-1, with D tentatively TRBD1 (5 bases). The germline V and J ends were trimmed by 3 bases and 5 bases, with 16 bases remaining between them. The CDR3 sequence is 15 residues long. CDR3 residues: CASSLSSEGMTEAFF. For the CDR3, the DNA is TGTGCCAGCAGTTTGAGTTCAGAGGGGATGACTGAAGCTTTCTTT.

Only a few counts were recorded for this clonotype. The chain links TRBV2 to TRBJ2-5; 7 bases map to TRBD1. The CDR3 is made up of 13 amino acids. Germline values: CDR1 SNHLY, CDR2 FYNNEI. The ends lost 5 bases at V and 3 bases at J; junction bases unmatched: 3. CDR3 coding DNA: TGTGCCAGCAGTAAGACAGGGAAAGAGACCCAGTACTTC. Its protein product is CASSKTGKETQYF.

There are many counts of this clonotype. The V gene is TRBV7-2, the J gene TRBJ1-4; 10 nucleotides line up with TRBD1. CDR1 and CDR2 from the germline V gene are SGHTA and FQGNSA. This CDR3 has 15 residues. V shed 1 base and J 8 bases; nucleotides not matched to a gene: 4. CDR3 amino acids: CASSLGGTGVEKLFF. Here the CDR3 DNA reads TGTGCCAGCAGCTTAGGGGGGACAGGGGTCGAAAAACTGTTTTTT. The whole variable domain, filled in from reference TRBV7-2 and TRBJ1-4, reads GAGVSQSPSNKVTEKGKDVELRCDPISGHTALYWYRQSLGQGLEFLIYFQGNSAPDKSGLPSDRFSAERTGGSVSTLTIQRTQQEDSAVYLCASSLGGTGVEKLFFGSGTQLSVL.

The J gene is TRBJ2-4, the V gene TRBV4-3; 10 nucleotides line up with TRBD2. Germline V gene data show CDR1 as LGHNA and CDR2 as YSLEER. Trimming took 0 bases from V and 7 from J; bases not matched to a gene: 6. The CDR3 is 16 amino acids. DNA of the CDR3: TGCGCCAGCAGCCAAGACTGGACTAGCGGTAACAACATTCAGTACTTC. This gives the protein CASSQDWTSGNNIQYF.

This clonotype occurred many times. J is TRBJ2-5 and V is TRBV30; 9 bases are a match to TRBD1. Germline values: CDR1 GTSNPN, CDR2 SVGIG (reference sequence). This CDR3 comprises 14 residues. V was clipped by 2 bases and J by 5 bases; unmatched bases: 6. CDR3 amino acids: CAWSWTGADETQYF. In DNA form, the CDR3 reads TGTGCCTGGAGTTGGACAGGGGCTGACGAGACCCAGTACTTC.

V is TRBV2 and J is TRBJ2-3; 11 bases align to TRBD2. CDR1 is SNHLY, CDR2 FYNNEI, per germline. This CDR3 has 17 residues. Here the CDR3 reads CTICLAPLAGVTDTQYF. CDR3 in DNA: TGTACCATCTGTTTAGCGCCACTAGCGGGGGTCACAGATACGCAGTATTTT.

This clonotype occurred many times. This chain uses TRBV7-9 with TRBJ2-7; TRBD1 agrees at 11 bases. V shed 4 bases and J 2 bases; nucleotides not matched to a gene: 7. Germline V gene lookup returns CDR1 SEHNR and CDR2 FQNEAQ (reference sequence). This CDR3 has 16 residues. The CDR3 sequence: CASSSTDRGRPYEQYV. CDR3 in DNA: TGTGCCAGCAGCTCCACGGACAGGGGGCGCCCCTACGAGCAGTACGTC.

The chain combines TRBV12-3 or TRBV12-4 with TRBJ2-7, with a possible D match to TRBD1 (6 bases). This CDR3 comprises 14 residues. Trimming left V 2 bases short and J 3 bases short, with 11 bases between. The CDR3 region is CASSLRGNDYEQYF. In DNA, the CDR3 is TGTGCCAGCAGTTTAAGGGGGAACGACTACGAGCAGTACTTC.

This clonotype turned up a few times. The chain is built from TRBV6-6 and TRBJ2-1; the match to TRBD1 covers 7 bases. Germline CDR1 is MNHNY and CDR2 is SVGAGI (reference sequence). The V and J ends lost 5 bases and 12 bases, in that order; junction bases with no gene match: 4. The CDR3 is 11 residues long. The CDR3 DNA is TGTGCCAGCAGTAACCGACAGGGGCAGTTCTTC. This sequence encodes CASSNRQGQFF.

This clonotype was seen a few times. The V gene is TRBV11-2, the J gene TRBJ2-5; D is possibly TRBD1 (6 bases). The CDR3 extends over 14 amino acids. Germline CDR1 is SGHAT and CDR2 is FQNNGV. V was shortened by 5 bases and J by 5 bases, with 15 bases between the two germline ends. DNA of the CDR3: TGTGCCAGCAGCGGTGAGACAGGTTGGGAGACCCAGTACTTC. Translated: CASSGETGWETQYF.

This clonotype was observed many times. J is TRBJ2-1 and V is TRBV24-1; the D is unclear. The CDR3 extends over 16 amino acids. With 0 bases removed from V and 0 bases from J, the gap between germline ends came to 8 bases. Germline loops: CDR1 KGHDR, CDR2 SFDVKD. DNA for the CDR3: TGTGCCACCAGTGATTTGGCCGCCAGCTCCTACAATGAGCAGTTCTTC. This gives the protein CATSDLAASSYNEQFF.

The sample holds many counts of this clonotype. This chain connects TRBV4-3 to TRBJ1-1; a possible D gene is TRBD1 (5 bases). CDR3 length equals 20 residues. Deletions cut 3 bases from V and 0 bases from J, with 26 bases between. The germline CDR1 and CDR2 sequences are LGHNA and YSLEER. The CDR3 region is CASSQAPLSGRHFMNTEAFF. The CDR3 DNA sequence: TGCGCCAGCAGCCAGGCTCCTCTCTCGGGACGGCACTTCATGAACACTGAAGCTTTCTTT.

At least ten counts were recorded for this clonotype. The CDR3 is CASSSGTAQETQYF. CDR3 DNA: TGCGCCAGCAGTTCCGGGACAGCCCAAGAGACCCAGTACTTC. V and J are TRBV5-1 and TRBJ2-5; 7 bases match TRBD1. This CDR3 contains 14 residues. Losses at the gene ends were 5 bases for V and 1 base for J; bases not matched to a gene: 5. Looked up from germline, CDR1 is SGHRS and CDR2 is YFSETQ.

This clonotype was seen at least ten times. This chain joins TRBV15 and TRBJ1-4; no firm D call. Germline CDR1 is LNHNV and CDR2 is YYDKDF (reference sequence). The CDR3 is 15 residues long. Trimming took 1 base from V and 3 from J, leaving 9 bases between them. The CDR3 bases are TGTGCCACCAGCAGAGTCGGAGCCTCTAATGAAAAACTGTTTTTT. Its protein product is CATSRVGASNEKLFF.

This clonotype appeared many times. Relative to the germline gene, one junction end is altered; a read error may explain this. The rearrangement joins TRBV12-3 or TRBV12-4 to TRBJ2-5; D is undetermined. The CDR3 totals 12 residues. In DNA, the CDR3 is TGTGCCAGCAGTTCGCTTAATTCCTACGCTTCCTTC. Encoded protein: CASSSLNSYASF.

This clonotype was recorded at least ten times. The chain carries TRBV9 and TRBJ2-1; TRBD2 matches at 8 bases. Looked up from germline, CDR1 is SGDLS and CDR2 is YYNGEE. This CDR3 spans 17 amino acids. V lost 3 bases to trimming and J lost 8 bases; unmatched junction nucleotides: 16. The CDR3 loop reads CASSARDGTGGRDEQFF. CDR3 nucleotides: TGTGCCAGCAGCGCCCGAGACGGGACGGGGGGGAGGGATGAGCAGTTCTTC.

The V and J genes are TRBV2 and TRBJ1-2; TRBD1 matches at 12 bases. Germline V lookup: CDR1 SNHLY, CDR2 FYNNEI. The CDR3 has 15 amino acids. V shed 4 bases, J shed 3 bases, and the junction held 3 bases outside the gene matches. CDR3 nucleotide sequence: TGTGCCAGCAGTGCGGGACAGGGGGCGTACTATGGCTACACCTTC. The encoded protein is CASSAGQGAYYGYTF.

The sample holds a few counts of this clonotype. V usage is TRBV18 and J usage is TRBJ2-7; tentative D call: TRBD1 (5 bases). CDR1 and CDR2 from the germline V gene are KGHSH and LQKENI. The CDR3 totals 14 residues. V lost 1 base and J lost 2, with 9 bases in between. The CDR3 is CASSPRAGPYEQYV. The CDR3 region has the DNA TGTGCCAGCTCACCACGGGCAGGGCCCTACGAGCAGTACGTC.

This clonotype was detected many times. The rearrangement joins TRBV20-1 to TRBJ1-5; D not resolved. CDR1 and CDR2 from the germline V gene are DFQATT and SNEGSKA (reference sequence). Between the trimmed V and J ends, which lost 3 bases and 9 bases, there was a span of 12 bases. This CDR3 is built from 12 residues. As DNA, the CDR3 is TGCAGTGCTAGTATAGGGATGGGGCCCCAGCATTTT. Its translation is CSASIGMGPQHF.